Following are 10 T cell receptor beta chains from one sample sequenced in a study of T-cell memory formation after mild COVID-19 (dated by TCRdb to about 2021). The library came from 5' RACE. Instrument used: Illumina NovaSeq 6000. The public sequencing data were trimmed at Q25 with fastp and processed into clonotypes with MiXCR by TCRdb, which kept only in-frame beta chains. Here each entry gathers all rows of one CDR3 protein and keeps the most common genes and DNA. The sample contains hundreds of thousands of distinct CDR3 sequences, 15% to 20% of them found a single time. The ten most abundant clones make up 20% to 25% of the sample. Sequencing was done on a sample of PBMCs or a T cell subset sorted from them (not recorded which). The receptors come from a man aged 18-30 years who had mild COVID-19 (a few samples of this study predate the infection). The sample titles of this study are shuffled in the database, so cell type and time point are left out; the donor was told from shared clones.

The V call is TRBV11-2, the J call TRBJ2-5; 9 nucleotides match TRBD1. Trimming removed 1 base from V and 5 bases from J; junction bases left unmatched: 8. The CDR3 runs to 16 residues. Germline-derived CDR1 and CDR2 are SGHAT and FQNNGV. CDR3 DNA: TGTGCCAGCAGCTTAGGTTTACAGGGGGCTGACGAGACCCAGTACTTC. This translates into CASSLGLQGADETQYF.

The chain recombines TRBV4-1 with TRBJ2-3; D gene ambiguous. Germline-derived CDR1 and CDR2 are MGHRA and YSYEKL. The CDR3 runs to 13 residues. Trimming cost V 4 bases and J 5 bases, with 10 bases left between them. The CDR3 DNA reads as TGCGCCAGCAGCCTAGGGTCTGGAGATACGCAGTATTTT. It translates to CASSLGSGDTQYF.

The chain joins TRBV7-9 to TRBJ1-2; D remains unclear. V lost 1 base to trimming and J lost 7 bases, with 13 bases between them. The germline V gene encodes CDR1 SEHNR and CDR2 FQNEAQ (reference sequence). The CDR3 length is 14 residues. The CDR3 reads CASSLELLAGGYTF. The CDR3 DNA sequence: TGTGCCAGCAGCTTAGAATTGTTAGCGGGTGGCTACACCTTC.

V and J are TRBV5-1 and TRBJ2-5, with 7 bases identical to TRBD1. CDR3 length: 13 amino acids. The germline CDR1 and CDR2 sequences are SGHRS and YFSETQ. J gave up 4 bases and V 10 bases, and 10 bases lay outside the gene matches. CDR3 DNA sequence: TGCGCCGACCGGGACAGAACAAGAGAGACCCAGTACTTC. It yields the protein CADRDRTRETQYF. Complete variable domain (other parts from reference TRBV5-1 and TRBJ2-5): KAGVTQTPRYLIKTRGQQVTLSCSPISGHRSVSWYQQTPGQGLQFLFEYFSETQRNKGNFPGRFSGRQFSNSRSEMNVSTLELGDSALYLCADRDRTRETQYFGPGTRLLVL.

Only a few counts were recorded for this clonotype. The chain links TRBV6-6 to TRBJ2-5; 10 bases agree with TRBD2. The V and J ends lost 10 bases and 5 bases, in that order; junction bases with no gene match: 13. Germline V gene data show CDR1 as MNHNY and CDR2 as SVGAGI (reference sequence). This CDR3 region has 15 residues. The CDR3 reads CATDSIPGLAETQYF. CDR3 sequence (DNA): TGTGCCACCGATTCGATCCCGGGACTAGCGGAGACCCAGTACTTC.

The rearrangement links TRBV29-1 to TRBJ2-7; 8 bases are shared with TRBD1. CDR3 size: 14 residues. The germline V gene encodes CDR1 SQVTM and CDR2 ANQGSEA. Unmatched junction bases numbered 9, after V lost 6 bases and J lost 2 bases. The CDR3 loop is CSVAGTGIPYEQYF. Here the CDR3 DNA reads TGCAGCGTAGCTGGGACAGGAATTCCCTACGAGCAGTACTTC.

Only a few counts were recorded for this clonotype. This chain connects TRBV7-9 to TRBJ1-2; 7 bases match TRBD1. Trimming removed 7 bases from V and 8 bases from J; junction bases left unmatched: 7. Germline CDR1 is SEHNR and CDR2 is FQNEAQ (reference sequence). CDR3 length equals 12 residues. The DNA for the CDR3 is TGTGCCAGCATGACAGGGCCCATGGGCTACACCTTC. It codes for CASMTGPMGYTF.

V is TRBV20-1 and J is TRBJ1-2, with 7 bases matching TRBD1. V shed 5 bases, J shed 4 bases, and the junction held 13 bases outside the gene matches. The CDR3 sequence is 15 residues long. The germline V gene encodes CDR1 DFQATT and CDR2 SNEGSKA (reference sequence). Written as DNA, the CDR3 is TGCAGTGCTCTCTTCACCGGGACAGCAATCTATGGCTACACCTTC. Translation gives CSALFTGTAIYGYTF.

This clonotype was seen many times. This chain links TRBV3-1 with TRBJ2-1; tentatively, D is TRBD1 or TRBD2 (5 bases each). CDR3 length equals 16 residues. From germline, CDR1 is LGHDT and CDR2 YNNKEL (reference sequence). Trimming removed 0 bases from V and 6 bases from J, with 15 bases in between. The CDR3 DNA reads TGTGCCAGCAGCCAAGATTTGGGGGTCCCTTTCAATGAGCAGTTCTTC. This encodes CASSQDLGVPFNEQFF.

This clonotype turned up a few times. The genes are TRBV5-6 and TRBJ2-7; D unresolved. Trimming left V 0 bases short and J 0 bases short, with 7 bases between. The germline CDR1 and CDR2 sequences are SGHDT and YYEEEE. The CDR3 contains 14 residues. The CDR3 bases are TGTGCCAGCAGCTTGGATCGGGTCTCCTACGAGCAGTACTTC. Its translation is CASSLDRVSYEQYF.